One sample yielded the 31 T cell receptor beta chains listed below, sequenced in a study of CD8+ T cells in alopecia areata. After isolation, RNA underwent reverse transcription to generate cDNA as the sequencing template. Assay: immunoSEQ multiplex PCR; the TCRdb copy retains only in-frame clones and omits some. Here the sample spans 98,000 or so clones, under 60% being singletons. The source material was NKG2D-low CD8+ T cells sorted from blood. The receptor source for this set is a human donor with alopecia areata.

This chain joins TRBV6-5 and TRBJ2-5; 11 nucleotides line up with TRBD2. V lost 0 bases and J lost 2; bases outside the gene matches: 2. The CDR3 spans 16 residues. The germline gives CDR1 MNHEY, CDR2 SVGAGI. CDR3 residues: CASSYSVAGGQETQYF. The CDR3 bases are TGTGCCAGCAGTTACTCTGTAGCGGGAGGGCAAGAGACCCAGTACTTC.

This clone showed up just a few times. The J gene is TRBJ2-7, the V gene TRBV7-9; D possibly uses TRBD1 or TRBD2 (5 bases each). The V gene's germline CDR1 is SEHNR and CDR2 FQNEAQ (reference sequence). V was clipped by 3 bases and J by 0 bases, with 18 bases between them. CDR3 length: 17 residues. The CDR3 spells CASSFDHGTSDSYEQYF. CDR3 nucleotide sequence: TGTGCCAGCAGCTTCGATCACGGGACGTCTGACTCCTACGAGCAGTACTTC.

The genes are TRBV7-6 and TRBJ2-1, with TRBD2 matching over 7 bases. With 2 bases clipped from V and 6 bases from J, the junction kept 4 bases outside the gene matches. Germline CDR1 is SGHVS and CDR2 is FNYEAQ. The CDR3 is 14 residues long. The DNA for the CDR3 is TGTGCCAGCAGCTTAAGAGCGGGGACCAATGAGCAGTTCTTC. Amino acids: CASSLRAGTNEQFF. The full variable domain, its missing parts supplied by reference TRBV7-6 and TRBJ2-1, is GAGVSQSPRYKVTKRGQDVALRCDPISGHVSLYWYRQALGQGPEFLTYFNYEAQQDKSGLPNDRFSAERPEGSISTLTIQRTEQRDSAMYRCASSLRAGTNEQFFGPGTRLTVL.

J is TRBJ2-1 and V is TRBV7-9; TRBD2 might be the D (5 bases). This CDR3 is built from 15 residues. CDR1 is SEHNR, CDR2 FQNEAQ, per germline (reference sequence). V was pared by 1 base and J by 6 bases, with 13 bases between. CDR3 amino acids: CASSLVGVGFNEQFF. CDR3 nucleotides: TGTGCCAGCAGCTTAGTGGGAGTGGGCTTCAATGAGCAGTTCTTC.

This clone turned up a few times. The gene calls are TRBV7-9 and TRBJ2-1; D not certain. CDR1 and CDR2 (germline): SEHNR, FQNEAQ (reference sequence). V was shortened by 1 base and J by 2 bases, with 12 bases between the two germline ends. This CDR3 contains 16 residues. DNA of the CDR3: TGTGCCAGCAGCTTAGAAGGGCGACCCCCCTACAATGAGCAGTTCTTC. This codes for CASSLEGRPPYNEQFF.

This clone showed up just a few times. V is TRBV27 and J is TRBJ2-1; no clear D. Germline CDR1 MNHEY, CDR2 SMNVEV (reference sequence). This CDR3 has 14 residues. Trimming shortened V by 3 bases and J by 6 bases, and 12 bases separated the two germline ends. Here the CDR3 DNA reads TGTGCCAGCAGTTTTCGGGCGCACACCAATGAGCAGTTCTTC. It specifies CASSFRAHTNEQFF.

The CDR3 sequence is CASSQEPRTLTGELFF. The CDR3 bases are TGCGCCAGCAGCCAAGAACCCCGGACCCTCACCGGGGAGCTGTTTTTT. V usage is TRBV4-1 and J usage is TRBJ2-2; D is unresolved. Germline CDR1 and CDR2: MGHRA and YSYEKL. Between the trimmed V and J ends, which lost 0 bases and 4 bases, there was a span of 12 bases. This CDR3 has 16 amino acids.

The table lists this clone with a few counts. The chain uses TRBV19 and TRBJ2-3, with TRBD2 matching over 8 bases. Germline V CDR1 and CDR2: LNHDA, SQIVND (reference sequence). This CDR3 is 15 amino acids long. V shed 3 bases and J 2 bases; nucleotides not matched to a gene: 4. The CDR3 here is CASSILAGPTDTQYF. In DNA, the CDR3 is TGTGCCAGTAGTATCCTAGCGGGCCCCACAGATACGCAGTATTTT.

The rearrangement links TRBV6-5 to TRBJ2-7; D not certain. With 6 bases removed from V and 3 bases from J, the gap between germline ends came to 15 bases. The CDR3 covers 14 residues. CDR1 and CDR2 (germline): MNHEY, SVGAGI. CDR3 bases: TGTGCCAGCAGACCCCGCCGGGCCTTCTACGAGCAGTACTTC. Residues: CASRPRRAFYEQYF.

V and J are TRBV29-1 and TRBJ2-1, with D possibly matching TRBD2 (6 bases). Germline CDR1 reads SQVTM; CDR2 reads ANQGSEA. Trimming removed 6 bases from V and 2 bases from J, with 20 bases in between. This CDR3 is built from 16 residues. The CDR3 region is CSVENPSGLTYNEQFF. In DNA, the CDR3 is TGCAGCGTCGAAAACCCATCGGGACTTACCTACAATGAGCAGTTCTTC.

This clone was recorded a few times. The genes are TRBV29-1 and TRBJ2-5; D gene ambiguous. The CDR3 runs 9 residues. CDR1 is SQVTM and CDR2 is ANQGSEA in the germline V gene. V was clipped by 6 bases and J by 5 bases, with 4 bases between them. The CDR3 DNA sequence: TGCAGCGTCCCCGAGACCCAGTACTTC. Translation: CSVPETQYF.

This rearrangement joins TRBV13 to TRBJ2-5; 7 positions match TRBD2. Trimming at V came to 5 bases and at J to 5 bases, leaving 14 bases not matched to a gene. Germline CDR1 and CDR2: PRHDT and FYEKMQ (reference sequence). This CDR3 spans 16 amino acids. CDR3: CASSPYRMGGDETQYF. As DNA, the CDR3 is TGTGCCAGCAGCCCCTACCGGATGGGGGGGGATGAGACCCAGTACTTC.

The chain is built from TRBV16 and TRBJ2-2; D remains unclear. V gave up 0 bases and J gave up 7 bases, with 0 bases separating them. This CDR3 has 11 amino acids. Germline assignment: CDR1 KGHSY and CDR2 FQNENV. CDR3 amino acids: CASSQSGELFF. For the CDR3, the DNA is TGTGCCAGCAGCCAATCCGGGGAGCTGTTTTTT.

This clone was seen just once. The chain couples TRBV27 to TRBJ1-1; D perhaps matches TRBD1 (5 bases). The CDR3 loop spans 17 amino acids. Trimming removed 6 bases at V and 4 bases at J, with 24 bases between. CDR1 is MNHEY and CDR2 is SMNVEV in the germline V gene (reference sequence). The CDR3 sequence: CASRKRGWGLDSTEAFF. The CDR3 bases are TGTGCCAGCAGGAAAAGGGGATGGGGTCTTGATAGCACTGAAGCTTTCTTT.

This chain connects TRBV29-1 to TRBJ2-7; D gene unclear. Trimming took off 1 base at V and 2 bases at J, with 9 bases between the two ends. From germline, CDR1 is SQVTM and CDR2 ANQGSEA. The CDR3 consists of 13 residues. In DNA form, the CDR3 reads TGCAGCGTTGAAGGGTTAGCTACCTACGAGCAGTACTTC. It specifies CSVEGLATYEQYF.

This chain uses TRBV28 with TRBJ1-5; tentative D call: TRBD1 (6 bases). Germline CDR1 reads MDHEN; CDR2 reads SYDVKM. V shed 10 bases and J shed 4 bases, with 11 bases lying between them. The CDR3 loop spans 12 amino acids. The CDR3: CATGEGNQPQHF. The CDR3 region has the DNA TGTGCCACAGGGGAGGGGAATCAGCCCCAGCATTTT.

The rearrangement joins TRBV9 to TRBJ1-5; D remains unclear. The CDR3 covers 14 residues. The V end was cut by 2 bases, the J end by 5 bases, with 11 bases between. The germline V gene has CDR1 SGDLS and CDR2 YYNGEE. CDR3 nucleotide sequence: TGTGCCAGCAGCGTCGGAGGGCAGGATCAGCCCCAGCATTTT. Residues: CASSVGGQDQPQHF. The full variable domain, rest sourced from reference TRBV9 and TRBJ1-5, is DSGVTQTPKHLITATGQRVTLRCSPRSGDLSVYWYQQSLDQGLQFLIQYYNGEERAKGNILERFSAQQFPDLHSELNLSSLELGDSALYFCASSVGGQDQPQHFGDGTRLSIL.

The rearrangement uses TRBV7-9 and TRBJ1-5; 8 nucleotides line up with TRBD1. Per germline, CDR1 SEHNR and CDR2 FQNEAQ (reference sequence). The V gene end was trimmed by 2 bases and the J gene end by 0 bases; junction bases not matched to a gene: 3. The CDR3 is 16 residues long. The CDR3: CASSLQGADSNQPQHF. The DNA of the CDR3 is TGTGCCAGCAGCTTACAGGGGGCGGATAGCAATCAGCCCCAGCATTTT. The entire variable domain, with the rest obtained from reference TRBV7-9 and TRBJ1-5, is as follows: DTGVSQNPRHKITKRGQNVTFRCDPISEHNRLYWYRQTLGQGPEFLTYFQNEAQLEKSRLLSDRFSAERPKGSFSTLEIQRTEQGDSAMYLCASSLQGADSNQPQHFGDGTRLSIL.

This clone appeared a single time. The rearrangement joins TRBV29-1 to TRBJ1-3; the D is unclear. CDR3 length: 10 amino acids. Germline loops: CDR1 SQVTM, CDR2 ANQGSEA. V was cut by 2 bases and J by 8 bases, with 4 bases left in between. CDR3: CSVELDTIYF. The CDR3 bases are TGCAGCGTTGAACTAGACACCATATATTTT.

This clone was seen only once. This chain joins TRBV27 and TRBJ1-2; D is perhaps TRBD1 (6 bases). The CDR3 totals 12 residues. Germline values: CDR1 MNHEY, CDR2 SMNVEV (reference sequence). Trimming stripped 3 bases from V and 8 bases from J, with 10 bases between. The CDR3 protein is CASSFSGEGYTF. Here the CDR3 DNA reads TGTGCCAGCAGTTTTTCAGGGGAGGGCTACACCTTC.

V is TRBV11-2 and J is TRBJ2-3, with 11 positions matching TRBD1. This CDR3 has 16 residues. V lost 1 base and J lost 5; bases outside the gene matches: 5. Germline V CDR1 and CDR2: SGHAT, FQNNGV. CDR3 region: CASSLVGTGGKDTQYF. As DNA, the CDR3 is TGTGCCAGCAGCTTAGTTGGGACAGGGGGTAAAGATACGCAGTATTTT.

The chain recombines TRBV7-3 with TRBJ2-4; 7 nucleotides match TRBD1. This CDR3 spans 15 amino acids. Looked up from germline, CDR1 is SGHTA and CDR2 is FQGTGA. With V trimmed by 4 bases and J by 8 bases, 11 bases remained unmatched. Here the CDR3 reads CASSSLKGARDIQYF. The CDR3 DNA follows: TGTGCCAGCAGCTCCCTAAAGGGGGCGCGTGACATTCAGTACTTC. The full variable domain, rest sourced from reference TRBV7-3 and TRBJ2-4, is GAGVSQTPSNKVTEKGKYVELRCDPISGHTALYWYRQSLGQGPEFLIYFQGTGAADDSGLPNDRFFAVRPEGSVSTLKIQRTERGDSAVYLCASSSLKGARDIQYFGAGTRLSVL.

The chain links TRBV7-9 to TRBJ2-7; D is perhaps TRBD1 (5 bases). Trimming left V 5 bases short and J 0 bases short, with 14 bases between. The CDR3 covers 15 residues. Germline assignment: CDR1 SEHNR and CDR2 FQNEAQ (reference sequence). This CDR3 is CASSVGAVSSYEQYF. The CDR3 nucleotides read TGTGCCAGCAGCGTAGGGGCAGTGTCCTCCTACGAGCAGTACTTC.

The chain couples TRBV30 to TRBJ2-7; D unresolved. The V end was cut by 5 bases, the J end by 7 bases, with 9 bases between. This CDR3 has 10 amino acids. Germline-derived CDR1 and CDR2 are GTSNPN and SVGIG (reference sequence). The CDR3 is CAWGSPEQYF. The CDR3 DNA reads TGTGCCTGGGGATCCCCGGAGCAGTACTTC.

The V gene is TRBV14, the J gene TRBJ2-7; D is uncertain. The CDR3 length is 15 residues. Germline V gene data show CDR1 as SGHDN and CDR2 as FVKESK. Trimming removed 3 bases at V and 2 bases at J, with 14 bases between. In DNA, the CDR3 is TGTGCCAGCAGCCACTCACTAAGACGTGCCTACGAGCAGTACTTC. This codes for CASSHSLRRAYEQYF.

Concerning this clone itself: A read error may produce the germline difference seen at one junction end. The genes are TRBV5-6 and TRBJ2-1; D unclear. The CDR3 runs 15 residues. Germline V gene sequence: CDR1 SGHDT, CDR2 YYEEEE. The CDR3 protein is CASGLGSSSYNEQFF. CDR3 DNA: TGTGCCAGCGGCTTGGGCTCAAGCTCCTACAATGAGCAGTTCTTC.

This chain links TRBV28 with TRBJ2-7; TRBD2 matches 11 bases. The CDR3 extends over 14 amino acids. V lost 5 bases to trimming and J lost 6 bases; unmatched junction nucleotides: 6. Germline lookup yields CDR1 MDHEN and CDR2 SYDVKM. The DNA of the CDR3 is TGTGCCAGCAGTCCATTAGCGGGAGGGCTCGAGCAGTACTTC. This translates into CASSPLAGGLEQYF. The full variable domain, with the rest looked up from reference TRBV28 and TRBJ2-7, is DVKVTQSSRYLVKRTGEKVFLECVQDMDHENMFWYRQDPGLGLRLIYFSYDVKMKEKGDIPEGYSVSREKKERFSLILESASTNQTSMYLCASSPLAGGLEQYFGPGTRLTVT.

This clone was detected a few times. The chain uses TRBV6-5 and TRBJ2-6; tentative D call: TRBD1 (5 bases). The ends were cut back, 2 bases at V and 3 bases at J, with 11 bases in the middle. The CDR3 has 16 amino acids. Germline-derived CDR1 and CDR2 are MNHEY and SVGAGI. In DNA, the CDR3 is TGTGCCAGCAGTTACGAGGTGGGGCGTGGGGCCAACGTCCTGACTTTC. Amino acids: CASSYEVGRGANVLTF.

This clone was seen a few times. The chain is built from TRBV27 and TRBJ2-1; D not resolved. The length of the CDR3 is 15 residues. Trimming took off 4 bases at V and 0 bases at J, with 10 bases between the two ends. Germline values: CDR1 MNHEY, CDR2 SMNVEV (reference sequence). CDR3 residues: CASSSGLSSYNEQFF. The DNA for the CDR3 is TGTGCCAGCAGTTCCGGGTTAAGCTCCTACAATGAGCAGTTCTTC.

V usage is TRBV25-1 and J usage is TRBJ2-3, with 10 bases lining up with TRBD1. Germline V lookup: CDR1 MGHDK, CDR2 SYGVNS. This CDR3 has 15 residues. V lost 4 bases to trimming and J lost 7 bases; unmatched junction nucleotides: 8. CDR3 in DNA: TGTGCCAGCAGTGTCGACAGGGGGCGCATACATACGCAGTATTTT. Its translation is CASSVDRGRIHTQYF.

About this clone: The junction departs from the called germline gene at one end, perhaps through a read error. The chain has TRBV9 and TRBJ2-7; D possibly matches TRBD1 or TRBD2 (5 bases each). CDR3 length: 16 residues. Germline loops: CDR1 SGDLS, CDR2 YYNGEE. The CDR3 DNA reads TGTGCCAGCAGCCCATTTCCCACCGGGACGGCAAACGAGCAGTGCTTC. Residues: CASSPFPTGTANEQCF.